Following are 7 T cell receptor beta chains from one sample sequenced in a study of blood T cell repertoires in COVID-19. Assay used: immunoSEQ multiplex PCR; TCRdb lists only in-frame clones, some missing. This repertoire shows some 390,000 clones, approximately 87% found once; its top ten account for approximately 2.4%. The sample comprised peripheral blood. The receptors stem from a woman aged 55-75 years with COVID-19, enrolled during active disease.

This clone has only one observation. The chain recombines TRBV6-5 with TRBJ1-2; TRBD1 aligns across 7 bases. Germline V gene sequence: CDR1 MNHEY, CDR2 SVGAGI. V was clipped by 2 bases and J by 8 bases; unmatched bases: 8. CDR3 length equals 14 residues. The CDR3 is CASSYQGDFYGYTF. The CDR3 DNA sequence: TGTGCCAGCAGTTACCAGGGGGACTTTTACGGCTACACCTTC.

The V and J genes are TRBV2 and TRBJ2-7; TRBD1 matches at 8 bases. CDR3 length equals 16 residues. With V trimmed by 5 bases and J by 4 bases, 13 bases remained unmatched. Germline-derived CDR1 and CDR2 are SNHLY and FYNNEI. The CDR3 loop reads CASSTIKDRGGYEQYF. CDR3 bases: TGTGCCAGCAGTACAATCAAAGACAGGGGTGGTTACGAGCAGTACTTC.

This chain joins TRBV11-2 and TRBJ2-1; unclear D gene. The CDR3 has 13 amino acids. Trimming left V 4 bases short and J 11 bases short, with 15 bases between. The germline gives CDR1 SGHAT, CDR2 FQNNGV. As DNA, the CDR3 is TGTGCCAGCAGCTCCCATTCTTCGACTCAGCAGTTCTTC. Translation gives CASSSHSSTQQFF.

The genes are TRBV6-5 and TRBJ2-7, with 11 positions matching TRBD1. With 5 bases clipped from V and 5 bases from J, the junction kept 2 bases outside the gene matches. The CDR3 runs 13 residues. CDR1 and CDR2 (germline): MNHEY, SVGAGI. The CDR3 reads CASSRTGGHEQYF. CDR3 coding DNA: TGTGCCAGCAGTAGGACAGGGGGCCACGAGCAGTACTTC.

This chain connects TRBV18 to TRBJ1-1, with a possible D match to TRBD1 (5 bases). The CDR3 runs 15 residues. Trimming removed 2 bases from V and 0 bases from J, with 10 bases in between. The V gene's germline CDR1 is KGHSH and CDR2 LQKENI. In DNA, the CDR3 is TGTGCCAGCTCACCAGATACAGGTATGAACACTGAAGCTTTCTTT. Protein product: CASSPDTGMNTEAFF.

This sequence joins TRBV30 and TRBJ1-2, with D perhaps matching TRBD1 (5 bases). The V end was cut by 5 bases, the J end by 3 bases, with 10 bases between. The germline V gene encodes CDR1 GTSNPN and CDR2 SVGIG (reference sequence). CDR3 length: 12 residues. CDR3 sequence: CAWAWGDYGYTF. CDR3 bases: TGTGCCTGGGCCTGGGGCGACTATGGCTACACCTTC.

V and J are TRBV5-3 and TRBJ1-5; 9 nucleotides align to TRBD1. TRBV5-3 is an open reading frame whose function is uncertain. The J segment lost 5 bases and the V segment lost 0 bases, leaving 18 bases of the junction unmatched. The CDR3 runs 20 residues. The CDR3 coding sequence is TGTGCCAGAAGCTTGGAGACCTCCGGACAGGGGAGGATGGTCTATCAGCCCCAGCATTTT. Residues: CARSLETSGQGRMVYQPQHF.